Described below is a single TCR beta chain sequence and its context. The antigen is not known. This sample was included in a study of response to subunit inactivated influenza vaccine. Study-wide results and limits: Authors proposed each seasonal influenza vaccination draws in few new T cells.

Trimming removed 6 bases at V and 3 bases at J, with 9 bases between. This CDR3 has 14 residues. CDR1 SGHAT and CDR2 FQNNGV come from the germline V gene. MiXCR was run by TCRdb on the RT-PCR reads, yielding one entry per CDR3 protein. The sample consists of about 540,000 distinct CDR3 sequences, 12% to 15% of them appearing once. Material: PBMCs from blood, obtained 11 to 12 days after vaccination. The clonotype originates from a man aged 45-65 years who received an inactivated influenza vaccine. V usage is TRBV11-2 and J usage is TRBJ2-6; no clear D gene. CDR3 loop: CASRARFGANVLTF. The DNA for the CDR3 is TGTGCCAGCAGGGCTAGATTTGGGGCCAACGTCCTGACTTTC.